This record concerns one TCR beta chain sequence. Time point of the sample: after dendritic cell vaccination, including at tumor progression/relapse. Assay used: immunoSEQ multiplex PCR; TCRdb lists only in-frame clones, some missing. Of approximately 110,000 clones listed, roughly 90% are singletons. The V gene end was trimmed by 0 bases and the J gene end by 0 bases; junction bases not matched to a gene: 8. The CDR3 totals 18 residues. Germline V gene lookup returns CDR1 SGDLS and CDR2 YYNGEE. This sample was included in a study of glioma-infiltrating T cells after dendritic cell vaccination. The starting material was blood, obtained after dendritic cell vaccination. The chain recombines TRBV9 with TRBJ2-1, with 8 nucleotides matching TRBD2. This clonotype was sampled from a human donor with glioblastoma. CDR3 DNA: TGTGCCAGCAGCGTAGTGGCGGGGGGAGCCAGCTCCTACAATGAGCAGTTCTTC. This encodes CASSVVAGGASSYNEQFF.